Listed here are 27 T cell receptor beta chains from one sample, sequenced in a study of CD8+ T cells in alopecia areata. Extracted from the samples, RNA was reverse transcribed into cDNA to serve as the sequencing template. The data were produced by immunoSEQ multiplex PCR, yet TCRdb's version contains in-frame clones alone and is incomplete. This sample yields 55,000 to 70,000 clones, of which approximately 45% are seen a single time; 17% belongs to the top ten. The material sequenced was CD8+ T cells sorted from blood, taken at week 0. These receptors were obtained from a human donor with alopecia areata.

The chain's CDR3 is CASSQDLERVAFF. CDR3 sequence (DNA): TGCGCCAGCAGCCAAGATCTTGAAAGAGTGGCTTTCTTT. The chain recombines TRBV4-1 with TRBJ1-1; D is uncertain. V was shortened by 0 bases and J by 11 bases, with 13 bases between the two germline ends. Looked up from germline, CDR1 is MGHRA and CDR2 is YSYEKL. This CDR3 spans 13 amino acids.

V and J are TRBV9 and TRBJ2-5; tentatively, D is TRBD2 (5 bases). Germline CDR1 reads SGDLS; CDR2 reads YYNGEE. The CDR3 contains 14 residues. Trimming stripped 3 bases from V and 2 bases from J, with 11 bases between. The CDR3, as DNA: TGTGCCAGCAGCGAGAGCGGAACACAAGAGACCCAGTACTTC. Its translation: CASSESGTQETQYF.

V is TRBV30 and J is TRBJ2-3; D might be TRBD2 (6 bases). Germline lookup yields CDR1 GTSNPN and CDR2 SVGIG (reference sequence). Trimming pared 4 bases from V and 5 bases from J, leaving 22 bases between. This CDR3 spans 16 amino acids. The CDR3 DNA follows: TGTGCCTGGACCTCCCTGGGACTCCTTCTGGAAGATACGCAGTATTTT. Residues: CAWTSLGLLLEDTQYF.

The chain combines TRBV11-2 with TRBJ2-7; 8 positions agree with TRBD2. Per the germline V gene, CDR1 is SGHAT and CDR2 is FQNNGV. V lost 4 bases to trimming and J lost 4 bases; unmatched junction nucleotides: 6. The CDR3 runs to 14 residues. The CDR3 protein is CASSSGTSSYEQYF. CDR3 bases: TGTGCCAGCAGCTCCGGGACTAGTTCATACGAGCAGTACTTC.

The rearrangement joins TRBV25-1 to TRBJ2-7; the match to TRBD1 covers 11 bases. CDR1 MGHDK and CDR2 SYGVNS come from the germline V gene. V was pared by 5 bases and J by 6 bases, with 12 bases of the junction left unmatched. The length of the CDR3 is 16 residues. The DNA for the CDR3 is TGTGCCAGCAGTATACACGGGGACAGGGGGATCGGCGAGCAGTACTTC. This codes for CASSIHGDRGIGEQYF.

This clone was detected once. This chain connects TRBV9 to TRBJ2-6; TRBD1 is a possible D gene (5 bases). With 3 bases removed from V and 4 bases from J, the gap between germline ends came to 11 bases. The CDR3 is 15 residues long. Germline CDR1 reads SGDLS; CDR2 reads YYNGEE. The DNA for the CDR3 is TGTGCCAGCAGCGACCGACAGTTAGGGGCCAACGTCCTGACTTTC. Translation gives CASSDRQLGANVLTF.

V usage is TRBV27 and J usage is TRBJ1-3; D is ambiguous. V gave up 2 bases and J gave up 1 base, with 6 bases separating them. This CDR3 spans 14 amino acids. Germline V lookup: CDR1 MNHEY, CDR2 SMNVEV (reference sequence). The CDR3 bases are TGTGCCAGCAGTTTAAGCAGATCTGGAAACACCATATATTTT. It specifies CASSLSRSGNTIYF.

The chain employs TRBV7-2 and TRBJ2-1; 7 positions agree with TRBD1. The CDR3 runs to 17 residues. From germline, CDR1 is SGHTA and CDR2 FQGNSA. Trimming cost V 4 bases and J 0 bases; bases outside gene matches: 9. CDR3 DNA sequence: TGTGCCAGCAGCTCAGACAGGGATCCGAGCTCCTACAATGAGCAGTTCTTC. It yields the protein CASSSDRDPSSYNEQFF.

The chain carries TRBV7-8 and TRBJ2-2, with a weak D call TRBD1 (7 bases). The CDR3 extends over 14 amino acids. Germline CDR1 SGHVS, CDR2 FQNEAQ. Trimming removed 7 bases at V and 4 bases at J, with 13 bases between. The CDR3 DNA follows: TGTGCCAGCATTCGACAGGGACTCACCGGGGAGCTGTTTTTT. This sequence encodes CASIRQGLTGELFF.

In its sample, this clone was seen a few times. CDR3 sequence reads: CASSLGSGRYYNEQFF. The CDR3 DNA reads as TGTGCCAGCAGCTTAGGTAGCGGGAGATACTACAATGAGCAGTTCTTC. The V call is TRBV11-2, the J call TRBJ2-1, with 9 nucleotides matching TRBD2. Losses at the gene ends were 1 base for V and 3 bases for J; bases not matched to a gene: 4. The CDR3 sequence is 16 residues long. Per germline, CDR1 SGHAT and CDR2 FQNNGV.

The chain carries TRBV6-1 and TRBJ1-2; the D gene is possibly TRBD1 (5 bases). Germline-derived CDR1 and CDR2 are MNHNS and SASEGT. The ends were cut back, 7 bases at V and 8 bases at J, with 20 bases in the middle. The length of the CDR3 is 14 residues. DNA for the CDR3: TGTGCCAGCACCCTAAGGGACGGCCTATGGGGCTACACCTTC. This sequence encodes CASTLRDGLWGYTF.

The table lists this clone with a few counts. The chain links TRBV7-8 to TRBJ2-7, with 7 bases aligning to TRBD2. The CDR3 extends over 15 amino acids. V shed 4 bases, J shed 7 bases, and the junction held 13 bases outside the gene matches. CDR1 and CDR2 (germline): SGHVS, FQNEAQ. CDR3 DNA: TGTGCCAGCAGCTACGGAGCGGGAAATGAGGAGGAGCAGTACTTC. Translating gives CASSYGAGNEEEQYF.

This clone was observed a handful of times. V is TRBV9 and J is TRBJ2-5; a weak D match, TRBD2 (6 bases). The CDR3 has 15 residues. Germline-derived CDR1 and CDR2 are SGDLS and YYNGEE. V was trimmed by 3 bases and J by 2 bases, leaving 14 bases between them. CDR3 sequence reads: CASSGSGAGQETQYF. The CDR3 DNA reads TGTGCCAGCAGCGGTAGCGGTGCAGGACAAGAGACCCAGTACTTC. The full variable domain, completed using reference TRBV9 and TRBJ2-5, is DSGVTQTPKHLITATGQRVTLRCSPRSGDLSVYWYQQSLDQGLQFLIQYYNGEERAKGNILERFSAQQFPDLHSELNLSSLELGDSALYFCASSGSGAGQETQYFGPGTRLLVL.

This clone came up a few times. This chain connects TRBV29-1 to TRBJ2-7, with TRBD2 matching over 12 bases. V was clipped by 6 bases and J by 4 bases; unmatched bases: 7. The CDR3 is made up of 14 amino acids. Germline V gene lookup returns CDR1 SQVTM and CDR2 ANQGSEA. The CDR3 nucleotides read TGCAGCGTGGCCGGGACTAGCGGGCCATACGAGCAGTACTTC. Residues: CSVAGTSGPYEQYF.

This sequence joins TRBV30 and TRBJ2-5; D unresolved. This CDR3 spans 11 amino acids. With 5 bases removed from V and 5 bases from J, the gap between germline ends came to 9 bases. Germline V gene lookup returns CDR1 GTSNPN and CDR2 SVGIG (reference sequence). This CDR3 reads CAWWAGETQYF. The CDR3 nucleotides are TGTGCCTGGTGGGCTGGGGAGACCCAGTACTTC.

The chain couples TRBV6-5 to TRBJ2-3; D is perhaps TRBD2 (5 bases). CDR1 is MNHEY, CDR2 SVGAGI, per germline. With 3 bases removed from V and 0 bases from J, the gap between germline ends came to 10 bases. The CDR3 is 15 residues long. The CDR3 DNA reads TGTGCCAGCAGTTATGAGCGGAGTAGCACAGATACGCAGTATTTT. This translates into CASSYERSSTDTQYF.

This rearrangement joins TRBV7-2 to TRBJ2-2, with D unclear. The V and J ends lost 0 bases and 8 bases respectively, with 4 bases between them. Germline V gives CDR1 SGHTA, CDR2 FQGNSA. This CDR3 contains 12 residues. CDR3 DNA: TGTGCCAGCAGCTTAGCGGTTGGGGAGCTGTTTTTT. This sequence encodes CASSLAVGELFF.

This clone was seen only a few times. V gene TRBV6-1 combines with J gene TRBJ2-2; D possibly corresponds to TRBD2 (5 bases). The CDR3 is 14 residues long. The V gene lost 7 bases and the J gene lost 0 bases, with 9 bases spanning the gap. The germline V gene encodes CDR1 MNHNS and CDR2 SASEGT. CDR3 nucleotides: TGTGCCAGCATAAGGAGGTCGAACACCGGGGAGCTGTTTTTT. It codes for CASIRRSNTGELFF.

The chain employs TRBV5-6 and TRBJ2-1; D ambiguous. CDR3 size: 12 residues. V was trimmed by 0 bases and J by 6 bases, leaving 4 bases between them. From germline, CDR1 is SGHDT and CDR2 YYEEEE. CDR3 nucleotide sequence: TGTGCCAGCAGCTTGGGGGGCAATGAGCAGTTCTTC. It specifies CASSLGGNEQFF.

This clone was picked up a small number of times. J is TRBJ2-5 and V is TRBV2, with TRBD1 matching 7 bases. The CDR3 spans 13 residues. The V gene end was trimmed by 6 bases and the J gene end by 5 bases; junction bases not matched to a gene: 6. CDR1 is SNHLY and CDR2 is FYNNEI in the germline V gene. CDR3 in DNA: TGTGCCAGCAGCCCGACAGGGTCCGAGACCCAGTACTTC. This codes for CASSPTGSETQYF.

This clone was picked up a small number of times. The V call is TRBV2, the J call TRBJ1-2, with TRBD1 matching over 8 bases. With 1 base clipped from V and 2 bases from J, the junction kept 3 bases outside the gene matches. CDR1 is SNHLY and CDR2 is FYNNEI in the germline V gene. The CDR3 runs 15 residues. The CDR3 coding sequence is TGTGCCAGCAGTGAAGGGACAGGGTTGAACTATGGCTACACCTTC. It yields the protein CASSEGTGLNYGYTF.

The chain is built from TRBV5-1 and TRBJ2-7, with TRBD1 matching 7 bases. Germline CDR1 is SGHRS and CDR2 is YFSETQ. The CDR3 is made up of 12 amino acids. Unmatched junction bases numbered 1, after V lost 0 bases and J lost 7 bases. CDR3: CASSLGQGEQYF. Written as DNA, the CDR3 is TGCGCCAGCAGCTTGGGACAGGGAGAGCAGTACTTC.

This chain links TRBV29-1 with TRBJ2-7; possible D gene TRBD2, 5 bases. This CDR3 region has 13 residues. CDR1 SQVTM and CDR2 ANQGSEA come from the germline V gene. Trimming removed 2 bases at V and 2 bases at J, with 10 bases between. CDR3 in DNA: TGCAGCGTTGAAAGGGAGACTCCCTACGAGCAGTACTTC. This gives the protein CSVERETPYEQYF.

This clone was observed once. CDR3 sequence (DNA): TGTGCCAGCAGCGGGGACGTAAATCAGCCCCAGCATTTT. Translation gives CASSGDVNQPQHF. The chain is built from TRBV7-9 and TRBJ1-5; D perhaps matches TRBD1 (5 bases). Germline CDR1 reads SEHNR; CDR2 reads FQNEAQ (reference sequence). V dropped 5 bases and J dropped 4 bases, with 9 bases sitting between them. This CDR3 has 13 amino acids.

This clone was picked up a small number of times. V is TRBV4-2 and J is TRBJ2-7, with D unclear. This CDR3 comprises 15 residues. The V end lost 4 bases, the J end lost 3 bases, and 16 bases lay between the germline ends. Germline assignment: CDR1 LGHNA and CDR2 YNFKEQ. The CDR3 sequence is CASSPTAYGLYEQYF. The CDR3 nucleotides are TGTGCCAGCAGCCCAACCGCCTACGGGCTCTACGAGCAGTACTTC.

This clone has only one observation. At the DNA level, this CDR3 is encoded by other sequences in the same sample as well. The chain links TRBV9 to TRBJ2-5; 9 nucleotides align to TRBD2. The trim removed 0 bases at V and 5 bases at J, leaving 5 bases unmatched. This CDR3 is built from 15 residues. From germline, CDR1 is SGDLS and CDR2 YYNGEE. DNA for the CDR3: TGTGCCAGCAGCGTAGGTAGCGGGAGTGGGGAGACCCAGTACTTC. This sequence encodes CASSVGSGSGETQYF.

The rearrangement links TRBV5-4 to TRBJ2-1, with D possibly TRBD1 on 5 matching bases. The CDR3 runs 14 residues. V was clipped by 0 bases and J by 2 bases, with 6 bases between them. In germline, CDR1 is SGHNT, CDR2 YYREEE (reference sequence). CDR3 DNA sequence: TGTGCCAGCAGCTTGGGGACAACCTACAATGAGCAGTTCTTC. Its translation is CASSLGTTYNEQFF. Filled out from reference TRBV5-4 and TRBJ2-1, the complete variable domain reads ETGVTQSPTHLIKTRGQQVTLRCSSQSGHNTVSWYQQALGQGPQFIFQYYREEENGRGNFPPRFSGLQFPNYSSELNVNALELDDSALYLCASSLGTTYNEQFFGPGTRLTVL.